Included here is one T cell receptor (beta chain) sequence, with context. This receptor's antigen is unknown. It has no much larger one-base neighbor in the sample; base qualities were not kept. Libraries came from the immunoSEQ multiplex PCR assay. Survey resolution was used, with two replicates of about 200 ng each, totaling about 400 ng of DNA per sample. Using multiplex PCR primers aimed at V and J genes, the hsTCRB kit picked up rearranged TCRB sequences in genomic DNA. The first PCR used the QIAGEN Multiplex PCR Kit for approximately 33 cycles to amplify the CDR3 region. Sample barcodes and Illumina adapters were attached to each replicate during a second PCR lasting about 8 cycles. Pooled libraries were quantified using a QuantStudio 6 and the KAPA library quantification kit. About 15 pM of pooled libraries were sequenced on an Illumina MiSeq with 156-cycle single-end reads and a 15-cycle index read. The original methods were these. Of 160,000 or so unique clonotypes, 1.5% to 2% were flagged by VDJdb annotation as previously reported viral-epitope-specific. The immunoSEQ Data Assistant and immunoSEQ Analyzer turned the raw reads into TCRB repertoires that were normalized and annotated. Clonotypes were analyzed with the immunarch R package version 0.6.5 and BioAnalyzer. Every repertoire was downsampled to the clone count of the smallest repertoire before richness was estimated. Clonotypes were classified as expanded, contracted or novel by Fisher's exact tests, with novel defined as zero frequency before treatment. Significantly changed CDR3 beta sequences were clustered with GLIPH2 using simulation_depth=1000 and kmer_min_depth=3, and CDR3s shorter than five residues were excluded. TCRdb took over this immuneACCESS table, retaining in-frame rearrangements with V and J assigned. Such tables are incomplete; in checked studies, under half of the missing clones stem from an unresolved V gene, and the remainder is unexplained. V and J calls and clone size are as listed in that table; D and trimming were resolved from the DNA. The sample table shows about 5,400 clones, and about nine tenths are seen once. The ten largest clonotypes hold over 9.5% of the sample.

The sample is drawn from a study of hypomethylating agent response in myelodysplastic syndrome (dated by TCRdb to about 2021). About the study as a whole: The hypomethylating agents azacitidine (about 75% of the 11) or decitabine (3 of 11) were used to treat the patients. Six or seven patients had a response of complete response or hematologic improvement, and four or five patients did not respond. Patients had a mean age of about 76 +/- 6.4 years, and a diploid cytogenetic profile was the most common. Response was defined as complete response or hematologic improvement, and patients meeting neither criterion were classed as non-responders. TET2 was the most frequent mutation, present in about 50% of the 11 patients. Among the myelodysplastic syndrome patients in the cohort, about 9 were male and 2 were female.

T-cell subsets were not sorted, and bulk bone marrow was analyzed instead. Immunosequencing of the TCR beta CDR3 regions was performed on bone marrow from about 10 myelodysplastic syndrome patients before and after hypomethylating agent therapy. Each patient contributed a baseline bone marrow plus two to three bone marrows at different post-treatment timepoints for longitudinal repertoire tracking. Genomic DNA was isolated from whole bone marrow, and DNA quality was assessed with TapeStation, NanoDrop OneC and PicoGreen assays. General findings and caveats noted by the study authors: Age matching of healthy control donors to MDS patients was not performed, and the MDS versus healthy comparison could have been impacted by this lack of age matching. Only roughly eleven patients were analyzed, making the cohort small. Richness, rarefaction diversity and clonality did not change significantly after hypomethylating agent treatment, across all patients or within response groups. Possible recognition of novel MDS antigens by the shared GLIPH2 clusters was not confirmed, and experimental validation of that possible recognition is needed. Novel clonotypes appeared more often in responders, whereas non-responders had more contracted clonotypes after treatment.

From the cysteine up to the phenylalanine, the CDR3 has a length of 14 residues. This entry keeps only the CDR3 DNA: 42 bases, framed from base 1. Germline trimming amounts to 2 bases on V and 7 bases on J, with 10 as the count of junction bases outside the gene matches. According to the germline V gene (reference sequence), CDR1 reads GTSNPN and CDR2 reads SVGIG. The sequence was collected from a human donor with myelodysplastic syndrome. The chain couples TRBV30 to TRBJ2-5, with 7 junctional bases fitting TRBD2. Sample: bone marrow, taken before or after starting hypomethylating agent treatment for myelodysplastic syndrome (not recorded which). The nucleotide sequence reads as follows: TGTGCCTGGAGTCTCACCGGGGAGGGTGCGACCCAGTACTTC. Its translation reads: CAWSLTGEGATQYF.